The 16 T cell receptor beta chains in this list originate from one sample, sequenced in a study of cytomegalovirus exposure and HLA in healthy donors. The PCR employed 60 Vbeta primers together with 13 Jbeta primers. Some clones are missing from TCRdb's copy, which holds only in-frame ones; the method was immunoSEQ multiplex PCR. The sample contains around 150,000 clones, about four fifths of which appear only once. Sample: PBMCs. These receptors originate from a man aged 40-50 years in good health and CMV-seropositive.

Comment on this clone: Its ends do not fully match the called genes, so a read error is possible. The J gene is TRBJ1-6, the V gene TRBV7-9; D gene ambiguous. CDR1 SEHNR and CDR2 FQNEAQ come from the germline V gene (reference sequence). This CDR3 is built from 14 residues. CDR3 bases: TGTTCCAGCAGCTTGGCGGCGGGGAACTCACCCCTCCACTTT. Its protein product is CSSSLAAGNSPLHF.

The V call is TRBV29-1, the J call TRBJ2-1; weak D call: TRBD2 (5 bases). Trimming took off 0 bases at V and 5 bases at J, with 14 bases between the two ends. This CDR3 is built from 15 residues. The V gene's germline CDR1 is SQVTM and CDR2 ANQGSEA. Written as DNA, the CDR3 is TGCAGCGTTGAAGATATCGCTAGCCTCCACAATGAGCAGTTCTTC. Protein: CSVEDIASLHNEQFF.

The CDR3 region is CASSSRTRGMRETQYF. Here the CDR3 DNA reads TGTGCCAGCAGCTCCAGGACAAGGGGGATGAGAGAGACCCAGTACTTC. This chain links TRBV13 with TRBJ2-5; tentatively, D is TRBD1 (6 bases). Between the trimmed V and J ends, which lost 4 bases and 4 bases, there was a span of 19 bases. The CDR3 sequence is 16 residues long. Germline V gene lookup returns CDR1 PRHDT and CDR2 FYEKMQ (reference sequence).

The gene calls are TRBV6-1 and TRBJ2-7, with 9 bases identical to TRBD2. The CDR3 loop spans 16 amino acids. With V trimmed by 4 bases and J by 7 bases, 14 bases remained unmatched. The germline CDR1 and CDR2 sequences are MNHNS and SASEGT. The CDR3 protein is CASSAVRGGRAWEQYF. Written as DNA, the CDR3 is TGTGCCAGCAGTGCGGTTCGTGGCGGGAGGGCATGGGAGCAGTACTTC.

The chain joins TRBV7-9 to TRBJ2-1; D gene ambiguous. This CDR3 region has 16 residues. The V gene lost 1 base and the J gene lost 2 bases, with 12 bases spanning the gap. Germline CDR1 and CDR2: SEHNR and FQNEAQ (reference sequence). This CDR3 reads CASSLGFGHPYNEQFF. The CDR3 DNA sequence: TGTGCCAGCAGCTTAGGGTTTGGGCACCCCTACAATGAGCAGTTCTTC.

This clone was found a few times. DNA for the CDR3: TGCAGCGTTGCCCCAGGGACTCATGGCTACACCTTC. Amino acid sequence: CSVAPGTHGYTF. The J gene is TRBJ1-2, the V gene TRBV29-1, with D possibly being TRBD1 (5 bases). Trimming took off 4 bases at V and 6 bases at J, with 12 bases between the two ends. The CDR3 length is 12 residues. The germline V gene has CDR1 SQVTM and CDR2 ANQGSEA.

CDR3: CSTPTANEKLFF. CDR3 sequence (DNA): TGTTCCACGCCGACAGCTAATGAAAAACTGTTTTTT. This chain joins TRBV7-9 and TRBJ1-4; a weak D match, TRBD1 (5 bases). CDR3 size: 12 residues. Germline CDR1 is SEHNR and CDR2 is FQNEAQ (reference sequence).

V usage is TRBV7-2 and J usage is TRBJ2-7, with 8 bases lining up with TRBD1. Germline V gene sequence: CDR1 SGHTA, CDR2 FQGNSA. The CDR3 has 15 amino acids. V gave up 1 base and J gave up 2 bases; unmatched junction bases: 4. DNA for the CDR3: TGTGCCAGCAGCTTAGTACAGGGGGGCACCTACGAGCAGTACTTC. Protein sequence: CASSLVQGGTYEQYF. Full variable domain (missing parts from reference TRBV7-2 and TRBJ2-7): GAGVSQSPSNKVTEKGKDVELRCDPISGHTALYWYRQSLGQGLEFLIYFQGNSAPDKSGLPSDRFSAERTGGSVSTLTIQRTQQEDSAVYLCASSLVQGGTYEQYFGPGTRLTVT.

This clone was counted only a few times. The chain links TRBV7-9 to TRBJ1-3; D call uncertain. This CDR3 is 15 amino acids long. V lost 2 bases, J lost 0 bases, and 8 bases lay in between. Germline CDR1 and CDR2: SEHNR and FQNEAQ (reference sequence). The CDR3 nucleotides are TGTGCCAGCAGCTTACTGTCGAGCTCTGGAAACACCATATATTTT. It yields the protein CASSLLSSSGNTIYF.

This clone was picked up one time. The CDR3 protein is CASSALGTGSYEQYF. For the CDR3, the DNA is TGTGCCAGTAGTGCTCTAGGGACAGGATCCTACGAGCAGTACTTC. This sequence joins TRBV19 and TRBJ2-7; 8 positions match TRBD1. Germline CDR1 reads LNHDA; CDR2 reads SQIVND (reference sequence). After removal of 5 bases from V and 1 base from J, the junction contained 7 bases not matched to a gene. The CDR3 extends over 15 amino acids.

This chain connects TRBV27 to TRBJ2-7; 8 bases are a match to TRBD1. In germline, CDR1 is MNHEY, CDR2 SMNVEV (reference sequence). The CDR3 sequence is 12 residues long. The V segment lost 6 bases and the J segment 6 bases; nucleotides outside the gene matches: 4. The CDR3 DNA reads TGTGCCAGCAGCTCCACAGGGGGCGAGCAGTACTTC. Translating gives CASSSTGGEQYF.

This CDR3 reads CASSPSLLEAFF. CDR3 in DNA: TGTGCCAGCAGCCCTAGTCTACTTGAAGCTTTCTTT. The chain joins TRBV7-9 to TRBJ1-1; D call uncertain. The germline CDR1 and CDR2 sequences are SEHNR and FQNEAQ (reference sequence). V was trimmed by 5 bases and J by 7 bases, leaving 11 bases between them. The CDR3 is made up of 12 amino acids.

The chain combines TRBV5-1 with TRBJ1-6, with a possible D match to TRBD1 (5 bases). CDR1 SGHRS and CDR2 YFSETQ come from the germline V gene. With 5 bases removed from V and 9 bases from J, the gap between germline ends came to 18 bases. There are 15 residues in the CDR3. This chain's CDR3 is CASRAAGQGGSPLHF. In DNA form, the CDR3 reads TGCGCCAGCAGGGCCGCTGGGCAGGGTGGTTCACCCCTCCACTTT.

This chain joins TRBV5-1 and TRBJ2-4; 8 bases agree with TRBD2. The V gene end was trimmed by 2 bases and the J gene end by 6 bases; junction bases not matched to a gene: 4. Germline lookup yields CDR1 SGHRS and CDR2 YFSETQ. The CDR3 length is 14 residues. DNA of the CDR3: TGCGCCAGCAGCTTCGGGGGGGGCGGAAACATTCAGTACTTC. Translation gives CASSFGGGGNIQYF.

The V and J genes are TRBV27 and TRBJ1-2, with TRBD1 identical over 9 bases. The CDR3 consists of 13 residues. Germline V gives CDR1 MNHEY, CDR2 SMNVEV (reference sequence). J was trimmed by 8 bases and V by 3 bases; bases with no gene match: 4. The CDR3 nucleotides are TGTGCCAGCAGTTTTTGGGACAGGGAGGGCTACACCTTC. This translates into CASSFWDREGYTF.

The chain carries TRBV30 and TRBJ1-5; 12 nucleotides line up with TRBD1. In germline, CDR1 is GTSNPN, CDR2 SVGIG (reference sequence). This CDR3 comprises 18 residues. V lost 0 bases, J lost 0 bases, and 6 bases stayed unmatched. This CDR3 reads CAWSVGTGGPFSNQPQHF. The CDR3 bases are TGTGCCTGGAGTGTAGGGACAGGGGGCCCTTTTAGCAATCAGCCCCAGCATTTT.